The clone carrying this T cell receptor (beta chain) was counted at least ten times. Its antigen is not identified. Unique molecular identifiers were incorporated into the prepared TCRbeta library. From the PCR reads, TCRdb called clonotypes with MiXCR, one entry per CDR3 protein. The sample consists of roughly 180,000 distinct CDR3 sequences, approximately 12% of them appearing once. The data were taken from a study of T-cell reconstitution after alpha-beta-depleted transplantation in children. Study results and limitations: One year post-transplant, T-cell counts and diversity were largely derived from T cells produced anew. Alpha-beta T cells present about two months after transplant were reported to originate from several hundred expanded graft clones.

CDR3 size: 11 residues. V was pared by 8 bases and J by 9 bases, with 11 bases between. Germline CDR1 and CDR2: SGHTA and FQGTGA. Sequencing used PBMCs, obtained before TCRalphabeta/CD19-depleted stem cell transplant. This TCR came from a boy aged 2 to 10 with acute myeloid leukemia, due to receive a stem cell transplant. This chain joins TRBV7-3 and TRBJ2-1, with a possible D match to TRBD2 (5 bases). In DNA form, the CDR3 reads TGTGCCAGCGGGAAAGGAGGTGAGCAGTTCTTC. Its translation: CASGKGGEQFF.